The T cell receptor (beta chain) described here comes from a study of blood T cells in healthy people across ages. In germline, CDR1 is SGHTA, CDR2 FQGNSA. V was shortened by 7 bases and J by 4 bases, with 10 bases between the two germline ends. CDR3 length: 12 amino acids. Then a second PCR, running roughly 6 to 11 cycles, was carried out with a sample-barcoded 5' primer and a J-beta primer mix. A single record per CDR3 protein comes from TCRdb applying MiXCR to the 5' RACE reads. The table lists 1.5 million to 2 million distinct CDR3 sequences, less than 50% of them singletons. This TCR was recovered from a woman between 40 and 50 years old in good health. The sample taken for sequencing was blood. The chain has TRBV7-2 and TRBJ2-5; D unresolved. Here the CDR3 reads CASILTGETQYF. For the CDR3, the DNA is TGTGCCAGCATCCTGACTGGAGAGACCCAGTACTTC.